This record concerns one T cell receptor beta chain sequence. Profiled with immunoSEQ multiplex PCR; TCRdb holds only in-frame clones, not every one. Among 85,000 to 95,000 clones listed, more than 85% were seen once. The data derive from a study of control samples from healthy donors and cancer patients. The CDR3 length is 15 residues. J lost 0 bases, V lost 1 base, and 4 bases had no gene match. Germline V gene data show CDR1 as GTSNPN and CDR2 as SVGIG (reference sequence). V is TRBV30 and J is TRBJ2-3; 7 nucleotides align to TRBD2. The sequenced sample consisted of blood. This sequence was found in a woman under 40 in good health. The CDR3 region has the DNA TGTGCCTGGAGTGCAGCGGGGTTTAGCACAGATACGCAGTATTTT. Amino acids: CAWSAAGFSTDTQYF.